A selection of T cell receptor beta chains follows, all from one sample in a study of T cell repertoires in cytomegalovirus infection. These receptors have no identified antigens. TCRdb reanalysed the reads using MiXCR and keeps one entry per CDR3 protein. The table shows approximately 260,000 distinct CDR3 sequences, with under 25% occurring only once. The material sequenced was cultured PBMCs, taken from culture after CMV antigen stimulation. The receptors come from a human donor in good health (CMV status not recorded). Some clones in this sample may be carry-over from other donors' samples. CDR3s include the opening cysteine and the closing phenylalanine or tryptophan. Fields, in order: V gene, clone size, J gene, D gene, CDR3 DNA, CDR3 protein. The D gene is left open where the match is weak. Size is omitted from some rows. Given values are once, few, many or a class for expanded clones.

>TRBV5-8|.|TRBJ1-5|.
TGTGCCTCACAGGGAAATCAGCCCCAGCATTTT
CASQGNQPQHF
>TRBV7-6|many|TRBJ2-1|TRBD2
TGTGCCAGCAGCTTAGCGCGCGGGAGCTCCTACAATGAGCAGTTCTTC
CASSLARGSSYNEQFF
>TRBV7-2|.|TRBJ2-5|TRBD2
TGTGCCAGCAGTCGCCGACTAGCGGACACCTTAGGGGAGACCCAGTACTTC
CASSRRLADTLGETQYF
>TRBV19|few|TRBJ2-3|TRBD2
TGTGCCAGTAGTTTTAGCGGGAGCCCAGATACGCAGTATTTT
CASSFSGSPDTQYF
>TRBV28|.|TRBJ2-6|TRBD1
TGTGCCAGCAGCCAGGGGGCTCATCCTGGGGCCAACGTCCTGACTTTC
CASSQGAHPGANVLTF
>TRBV6-5|few|TRBJ2-7|.
TGTGCCAGCAGTTACTCGGCACTCACCTACGAGCAGTACTTC
CASSYSALTYEQYF
>TRBV7-2|few|TRBJ2-7|.
TGTGCCAGCAGCTTAGTGAGGAGGGAGGCGGTCGGGCAGTACTTC
CASSLVRREAVGQYF
>TRBV7-2|many|TRBJ2-3|.
TGTGCCAGCAGCTTAGAAGTGGGACTCGCGCAGTATTTT
CASSLEVGLAQYF
>TRBV7-2|.|TRBJ2-5|TRBD2
TGTGCCAGCAGCCGGGCTATAGCGGGAGGGCCGAAGGTTGCAGAGACCCAGTACTTC
CASSRAIAGGPKVAETQYF
>TRBV4-3|few|TRBJ2-7|.
TGCGCCAGCAGCCAAGATCGTGACAGCTCCTACGAGCAGTACTTC
CASSQDRDSSYEQYF
>TRBV30|.|TRBJ2-5|TRBD2
TGTGCCTGGAGTTACGGGACTAGTCAGGAGACCCAGTACTTC
CAWSYGTSQETQYF
>TRBV7-6|few|TRBJ1-2|TRBD1
TGTGCCAGCAGCTTGGGACAGGAGAGCTATGGCTACACCTTC
CASSLGQESYGYTF
>TRBV19|.|TRBJ2-4|.
TGTGCCAGTAGTACCGCCGGGATTCTAGCCAAAAACATTCAGTACTTC
CASSTAGILAKNIQYF
>TRBV18|few|TRBJ2-3|TRBD1
TGTGCCAGCTCACCACCCGGGGGACAGGGGGAGTATTTT
CASSPPGGQGEYF
>TRBV6-1|.|TRBJ2-5|.
TGTGCCAGCAGTGAAGCGGCCAGCCCGACCGGGACCCAGTACTTC
CASSEAASPTGTQYF
>TRBV12-3/TRBV12-4|few|TRBJ2-5|TRBD1
TGTGCCAGCAGTATCCCCCGGACAGGGCTAGAGACCCAGTACTTC
CASSIPRTGLETQYF
>TRBV7-2|many|TRBJ2-1|TRBD2
TGTGCCAGCAGCCACTGGACTAGCGGGATCGACAATGAGCAGTTCTTC
CASSHWTSGIDNEQFF
>TRBV12-3/TRBV12-4|.|TRBJ1-2|.
TGTGCCAGCAGTTTAAAATCCGTGAGAGGAGGGGGCTACACCTTC
CASSLKSVRGGGYTF
>TRBV7-2|many|TRBJ2-1|TRBD2
TGTGCCAGCAGCCTCTCCCCTCCGGGACTAGCGGGAAACAATGAGCAGTTCTTC
CASSLSPPGLAGNNEQFF
>TRBV7-9|many|TRBJ2-1|TRBD2
TGTGCCAGCAGCTTAGGGGGACTAGCCTACAATGAGCAGTTCTTC
CASSLGGLAYNEQFF
>TRBV20-1|.|TRBJ2-5|.
TGCAGTGCTAATGATAAGGGGGAGACCCAGTACTTC
CSANDKGETQYF
>TRBV28|.|TRBJ2-1|TRBD1
TGTGCCAGCAGTTTTATGTCCCCGGACAGGGATGACAATGAGCAGTTCTTC
CASSFMSPDRDDNEQFF
>TRBV7-3|few|TRBJ2-7|.
TGTGCCAGCAGCCGAGAACAGGGACCCTACGAGCAGTACTTC
CASSREQGPYEQYF
>TRBV12-3/TRBV12-4|.|TRBJ2-1|.
TGTGCCAGCAGTTTAGGTCGGACAGACTCCTACAATGAGCAGTTCTTC
CASSLGRTDSYNEQFF
>TRBV7-2|many|TRBJ2-7|TRBD1
TGTGCCAGCAGCTCCACAGGGGGTAGCTCCTACGAGCAGTACTTC
CASSSTGGSSYEQYF
>TRBV27|.|TRBJ2-3|TRBD2
TGTGCCAGCAGTTATGGGTTAGCGGGGGCCCCCGCAGATACGCAGTATTTT
CASSYGLAGAPADTQYF
>TRBV6-5|few|TRBJ2-3|TRBD2
TGTGCCAGCAGCTACCTTAGCGGGAGTAGGGCAGATACGCAGTATTTT
CASSYLSGSRADTQYF
>TRBV5-1|few|TRBJ2-1|TRBD2
TGCGCCAGCAGCTTGGCTTTAGCGGGGGCCAACAATGAGCAGTTCTTC
CASSLALAGANNEQFF
>TRBV29-1|.|TRBJ2-5|TRBD2
TGCAGCGCGGGAGGGCCGGAGACCCAGTACTTC
CSAGGPETQYF
>TRBV6-2/TRBV6-3|.|TRBJ1-2|TRBD1
TGTGCCAGCAGTGAACAGGGGGCCAGGAGCGGCTACACCTTC
CASSEQGARSGYTF
>TRBV7-2|.|TRBJ1-1|.
TGTGCCAGCAGCTTGAGAGGGTCTATTGGTCCCACTGAAGCTTTCTTT
CASSLRGSIGPTEAFF
>TRBV28|.|TRBJ2-7|.
TGTGCCAGCAGTTTAACTCAATTGGGGCTCTACGAGCAGTACTTC
CASSLTQLGLYEQYF
>TRBV7-2|many|TRBJ2-7|.
TGTGCCAGCAGCTTACCTCCGGGGATGGGCTACGAGCAGTACTTC
CASSLPPGMGYEQYF
>TRBV28|few|TRBJ1-3|.
TGTGAATCCCGGGGCTCTGGAAACACCATATATTTT
CESRGSGNTIYF
>TRBV7-2|many|TRBJ1-3|.
TGTGCCAGCAGCTTACGACAGGCCGACTCTGGAAACACCATATATTTT
CASSLRQADSGNTIYF
>TRBV6-2/TRBV6-3|many|TRBJ2-5|.
TGTGCCAGCAGCTATGATCCCTCTGGCCAGGGGACAGAGACCCAGTACTTC
CASSYDPSGQGTETQYF
>TRBV27|few|TRBJ2-1|TRBD2
TGTGCCAGCAGTTTATCTAGCGGGAGCTCTTTCAATGAGCAGTTCTTC
CASSLSSGSSFNEQFF
>TRBV28|.|TRBJ2-1|TRBD2
TGTGCCAGCAGTTTGAGGGGGAGCGGGAGGTCCTACAATGAGCAGTTCTTC
CASSLRGSGRSYNEQFF
>TRBV19|.|TRBJ1-3|.
TGTGCCAGTAGTATGACCATTTTGAAATCCTCTGGAAACACCATATATTTT
CASSMTILKSSGNTIYF
>TRBV4-1|few|TRBJ1-2|.
TGCGCCAGCAGCCAATACCTGGGTGCAGGGAGAAACTACACCTTC
CASSQYLGAGRNYTF
>TRBV30|few|TRBJ2-1|.
TGTGCCTGGAGAAAGGGACTTTCCTACAATGAGCAGTTCTTC
CAWRKGLSYNEQFF
>TRBV7-8|.|TRBJ2-4|TRBD1
TGTGCCAGCAGCTTGGTGCCGGGACAGGGGATAAACATTCAGTACTTC
CASSLVPGQGINIQYF
>TRBV6-4|.|TRBJ2-1|TRBD1
TGTGCCAGCAGTGGGACAGGGGGCTACAATGAGCAGTTCTTC
CASSGTGGYNEQFF
>TRBV2|few|TRBJ2-1|TRBD2
TGTGCCAGCACTAGACTAGCGGGAAGGGTTGAGCAGTTCTTC
CASTRLAGRVEQFF
>TRBV7-2|.|TRBJ2-1|.
TGTGCCAGCAGCCCGCGGGTCGTAGGCTACAATGGGCAGTTCTTC
CASSPRVVGYNGQFF
>TRBV4-3|many|TRBJ2-3|.
TGTGCCAGCAGCCAAGAGGAAGGCCGGGCGCAGTATTTT
CASSQEEGRAQYF
>TRBV2|.|TRBJ2-5|TRBD1
TGTGCCAGCAGCCTACAGGGGGCGCGAGAGACCCAGTACTTC
CASSLQGARETQYF
>TRBV5-1|few|TRBJ2-3|.
TGCGCCAGCAGCTACAGGGTCTATTCGAGCACAGATACGCAGTATTTT
CASSYRVYSSTDTQYF
>TRBV5-1|.|TRBJ2-5|TRBD2
TGCGCCAGCACCGAGCGACCCGGGGGGGGAGAGACCCAGTACTTC
CASTERPGGGETQYF
>TRBV29-1|.|TRBJ2-3|.
TGCAGCGTTGATGGAGGGTGGACGCAGTATTTT
CSVDGGWTQYF